A selection of T cell receptor beta chains follows, all from one sample in a study of shared clonotypes between healthy human individuals. Method: immunoSEQ multiplex PCR; TCRdb's copy keeps in-frame clones and lacks some. The table records over a million clones, approximately 72% of them present only once. The sample comprised memory CD4+ T cells sorted from blood. The receptors were gathered from a man younger than 30 in good health. Both conserved end residues are part of each CDR3. The D gene is left open where the match is weak.

v_gene	d_gene	j_gene	CDR3aa
TRBV30	-	TRBJ2-7	CAWSLSYEQYF
TRBV2	-	TRBJ1-1	CASRARGANTEAFF
TRBV7-6	TRBD1	TRBJ1-6	CASSLRTGEGSPLHF
TRBV2	TRBD1	TRBJ1-1	CASSADRGRAEAFF
TRBV19	TRBD2	TRBJ2-5	CASSRGLQETQYF
TRBV10-2	TRBD2	TRBJ2-1	CASIWGSGSSEQFF
TRBV13	-	TRBJ2-5	CASSPRGQETQYF
TRBV27	TRBD1	TRBJ2-6	CASSPGTVLLSGANVLTF
TRBV10-3	-	TRBJ1-1	CAISGRDKNTEAFF
TRBV4-1	-	TRBJ2-7	CASSQDMGGYEQYF
TRBV28	-	TRBJ1-2	CASSPGGRTNYGYTF
TRBV5-1	-	TRBJ2-7	CASSPPGSLYEQYF
TRBV7-2	-	TRBJ2-7	CASSRGRMYEQYF
TRBV30	TRBD1	TRBJ2-7	CARQGRGSYEQYF
TRBV5-1	TRBD1	TRBJ1-1	CASSLQGTENTEAFF
TRBV12-5	TRBD1	TRBJ2-1	CASGDPGGGEQFF
TRBV5-1	-	TRBJ2-3	CASSIEDTQYF
TRBV11-2	-	TRBJ2-2	CASNPMGGNTGELFF
TRBV5-1	-	TRBJ1-5	CASSLEGSNQPQHF
TRBV25-1	-	TRBJ1-1	CASSSVNTEAFF
TRBV7-9	-	TRBJ1-1	CASSLDSPNTEAFF
TRBV5-6	-	TRBJ2-5	CASSLDIRKETQYF
TRBV5-1	TRBD2	TRBJ2-3	CASSYTAGGNPDTQYF
TRBV18	-	TRBJ2-3	CASSPGTSTDTQYF
TRBV9	TRBD1	TRBJ1-3	CASSEGLGQVSGNTIYF
TRBV19	-	TRBJ1-3	CASSTFSGNTIYF
TRBV6-5	TRBD1	TRBJ2-5	CASSTGQGRETQYF
TRBV10-1	-	TRBJ1-5	CASSAGLSQPQHF
TRBV7-2	TRBD2	TRBJ2-1	CASSQSGSSYNEQFF
TRBV15	-	TRBJ2-7	CATSRDRGREQYF
TRBV4-3	-	TRBJ1-2	CASSKAAGEGNYGYTF
TRBV2	TRBD1	TRBJ1-2	CASSGGQAGYTF
TRBV5-1	-	TRBJ2-2	CASSFQGGYPGELFF
TRBV7-9	-	TRBJ2-7	CASSLGRSGSYEQYF
TRBV19	-	TRBJ1-5	CASSIGNSHQPQHF
TRBV6-1	TRBD2	TRBJ2-2	CASKTTSGGTGELFF
TRBV5-1	-	TRBJ1-1	CASSQTGQNTEAFF
TRBV19	-	TRBJ1-6	CASKGGTYNSPLHF
TRBV7-9	-	TRBJ1-2	CASSSGPLFDGYTF
TRBV10-3	-	TRBJ1-2	CAIGAGSSGYTF